The 14 T cell receptor beta chains below come from one sample, sequenced in a study of T cells in Graves' hyperthyroidism and ophthalmopathy. RNA transcripts served as the template for amplifying TCR beta CDR3 regions. When the TCR CDR3 underwent first-round RT-PCR, the HTBI primer set was used. TCRdb used MiXCR to reprocess the multiplex PCR reads, holding one entry per CDR3 protein. The sample includes more than 300,000 distinct CDR3 sequences, approximately 13% of them seen just once. Sequenced sample: blood. These receptors were obtained from a woman between 18 and 30 years old with Graves' hyperthyroidism.

The chain links TRBV19 to TRBJ1-5; weak D call: TRBD1 (5 bases). V lost 7 bases and J 5 bases, leaving 18 bases between the germline ends. The length of the CDR3 is 15 residues. The V gene's germline CDR1 is LNHDA and CDR2 SQIVND (reference sequence). This CDR3 reads CASKGSIGTDQPQHF. Written as DNA, the CDR3 is TGTGCCAGTAAGGGTAGTATAGGGACTGATCAGCCCCAGCATTTT.

This clonotype was observed once. A single base separates this from a much larger clone, so it may be a read error. The chain carries TRBV5-6 and TRBJ2-3; the match to TRBD1 covers 8 bases. The CDR3 extends over 16 amino acids. CDR1 is SGHDT and CDR2 is YYEEEE in the germline V gene. CDR3: CAGRRLDRGSTDTQYF. In DNA form, the CDR3 reads TGTGCCGGCAGGCGCCTTGACAGGGGAAGCACAGATACGCAGTATTTT.

In this sample, this clonotype turned up many times. The V call is TRBV29-1, the J call TRBJ1-2, with D possibly matching TRBD1 (5 bases). This CDR3 has 14 amino acids. V lost 4 bases and J 3 bases, leaving 15 bases between the germline ends. Germline assignment: CDR1 SQVTM and CDR2 ANQGSEA. CDR3: CSVGGGVRDYGYTF. The CDR3 region has the DNA TGCAGCGTTGGGGGAGGGGTTCGGGACTATGGCTACACCTTC.

V usage is TRBV3-1 and J usage is TRBJ2-5; no firm D call. Germline V gene lookup returns CDR1 LGHDT and CDR2 YNNKEL (reference sequence). This CDR3 has 15 amino acids. V was clipped by 3 bases and J by 2 bases, with 13 bases between them. The CDR3 sequence is CASSQGRAYQETQYF. The CDR3 nucleotides are TGTGCCAGCAGCCAGGGCCGGGCCTATCAAGAGACCCAGTACTTC.

This clonotype was counted ten times or more. This rearrangement joins TRBV15 to TRBJ2-1; D possibly corresponds to TRBD1 (5 bases). The CDR3 consists of 16 residues. Trimming cost V 5 bases and J 7 bases, with 21 bases left between them. Per the germline V gene, CDR1 is LNHNV and CDR2 is YYDKDF (reference sequence). DNA for the CDR3: TGTGCCACCAGCTCAAGGTTTCTGGGGCAGGCTAATGAGCAGTTCTTC. Translated, it gives CATSSRFLGQANEQFF.

This clonotype was observed many times. The chain links TRBV20-1 to TRBJ2-5, with a possible D match to TRBD1 (6 bases). CDR1 and CDR2 from the germline V gene are DFQATT and SNEGSKA (reference sequence). Trimming took 2 bases from V and 5 from J, leaving 21 bases between them. The CDR3 has 16 residues. CDR3 residues: CSARLAEGEFIETQYF. The CDR3 region has the DNA TGCAGTGCTAGATTGGCAGAGGGGGAGTTTATTGAGACCCAGTACTTC.

This clonotype was seen many times. The CDR3 loop is CASSPNAGPYEQYF. In nucleotides, the CDR3 is TGTGCCAGCAGCCCCAACGCGGGGCCCTACGAGCAGTACTTC. This chain links TRBV9 with TRBJ2-7, with D perhaps TRBD2 (6 bases). The CDR3 totals 14 residues. Germline assignment: CDR1 SGDLS and CDR2 YYNGEE. V lost 4 bases, J lost 2 bases, and 13 bases lay in between.

This clonotype was found many times. The gene calls are TRBV20-1 and TRBJ2-3, with D perhaps TRBD2 (6 bases). The germline CDR1 and CDR2 sequences are DFQATT and SNEGSKA (reference sequence). This CDR3 is 14 amino acids long. Trimming left V 0 bases short and J 7 bases short, with 14 bases between. The CDR3 region is CSARDWDSRNTQYF. CDR3 sequence (DNA): TGCAGTGCTAGAGACTGGGACTCTCGGAATACGCAGTATTTT.

The chain links TRBV20-1 to TRBJ1-4; TRBD1 aligns across 8 bases. Germline V gene data show CDR1 as DFQATT and CDR2 as SNEGSKA (reference sequence). The CDR3 length is 16 residues. J lost 0 bases, V lost 5 bases, and 8 bases had no gene match. The CDR3 nucleotides are TGCAGTGCTCTGGACAGGGATTATGCAACTAATGAAAAACTGTTTTTT. This codes for CSALDRDYATNEKLFF.

Many counts were recorded for this clonotype. The V gene is TRBV11-2, the J gene TRBJ2-7; 8 bases map to TRBD1. Unmatched junction bases numbered 11, after V lost 5 bases and J lost 5 bases. Germline lookup yields CDR1 SGHAT and CDR2 FQNNGV. The CDR3 loop spans 15 amino acids. CDR3 sequence reads: CASSNRDRPWDEQYF. CDR3 bases: TGTGCCAGCAGCAACCGGGACAGGCCTTGGGACGAGCAGTACTTC.

The sample holds a few counts of this clonotype. The chain carries TRBV9 and TRBJ2-6, with 9 bases fitting TRBD2. The germline V gene encodes CDR1 SGDLS and CDR2 YYNGEE. The V segment lost 4 bases and the J segment 4 bases; nucleotides outside the gene matches: 18. The CDR3 covers 20 residues. DNA for the CDR3: TGTGCCAGCAGCCCAGGGGGAGGGGTAGCGGGAGCTACGGGGGCCAACGTCCTGACTTTC. Its translation is CASSPGGGVAGATGANVLTF. Filled out from reference TRBV9 and TRBJ2-6, the complete variable domain reads DSGVTQTPKHLITATGQRVTLRCSPRSGDLSVYWYQQSLDQGLQFLIQYYNGEERAKGNILERFSAQQFPDLHSELNLSSLELGDSALYFCASSPGGGVAGATGANVLTFGAGSRLTVL.

Many counts were recorded for this clonotype. The rearrangement joins TRBV5-1 to TRBJ1-2, with D perhaps TRBD1 (6 bases). The CDR3 covers 13 residues. V shed 1 base and J shed 7 bases, with 11 bases lying between them. In germline, CDR1 is SGHRS, CDR2 YFSETQ. Here the CDR3 DNA reads TGCGCCAGCAGCTTGCAGGGGAGGCCTGGCTACACCTTC. It yields the protein CASSLQGRPGYTF.

The rearrangement uses TRBV14 and TRBJ1-6; no definite D call. The V end lost 5 bases, the J end lost 14 bases, and 13 bases lay between the germline ends. This CDR3 spans 12 amino acids. Germline CDR1 reads SGHDN; CDR2 reads FVKESK. Here the CDR3 DNA reads TGTGCCAGCAGCAGGCATTCCGGGGCCCTCCACTTT. Its translation: CASSRHSGALHF.

This sequence joins TRBV20-1 and TRBJ2-6; D perhaps matches TRBD2 (5 bases). CDR1 DFQATT and CDR2 SNEGSKA come from the germline V gene (reference sequence). Trimming took 3 bases from V and 4 from J, leaving 10 bases between them. This CDR3 region has 14 residues. The CDR3 region is CSASSTGGANVLTF. CDR3 nucleotide sequence: TGCAGTGCTAGTTCCACGGGGGGGGCCAACGTCCTGACTTTC.